What follows is one T cell receptor beta chain and its context. The antigen remains unidentified. After removal of 6 bases from V and 3 bases from J, the junction contained 7 bases not matched to a gene. There are 14 residues in the CDR3. Germline-derived CDR1 and CDR2 are MDHEN and SYDVKM. The sample belongs to a study of radiation and T cells in renal cell carcinoma. Study information: Nephrectomy followed 15 Gy stereotactic body radiation by 4 weeks.

Generated by immunoSEQ multiplex PCR, the TCRdb table keeps only in-frame clones and is missing some. This sample has approximately 100,000 clones, with approximately 86% found just once. Time point of the sample: baseline pretreatment blood. As to treatment: 15 Gy SBRT to primary tumor, nephrectomy 4 weeks later. After SBRT, blood was collected at 2 and 4 weeks, plus baseline. Study observations and caveats: Pretreatment tumor biopsies were lacking, so baseline clonotypes are unknown. Top tumor clonotypes rose in blood 2 weeks post-radiation, then contracted.

The sequences come from blood, collected from a patient whose treatment included radiotherapy and nephrectomy. This receptor was identified in a man in his forties or fifties with renal cell carcinoma. J is TRBJ2-5 and V is TRBV28; 7 bases match TRBD1. CDR3 sequence: CASSPGQLEETQYF. CDR3 nucleotide sequence: TGTGCCAGCAGCCCGGGACAGTTAGAAGAGACCCAGTACTTC.